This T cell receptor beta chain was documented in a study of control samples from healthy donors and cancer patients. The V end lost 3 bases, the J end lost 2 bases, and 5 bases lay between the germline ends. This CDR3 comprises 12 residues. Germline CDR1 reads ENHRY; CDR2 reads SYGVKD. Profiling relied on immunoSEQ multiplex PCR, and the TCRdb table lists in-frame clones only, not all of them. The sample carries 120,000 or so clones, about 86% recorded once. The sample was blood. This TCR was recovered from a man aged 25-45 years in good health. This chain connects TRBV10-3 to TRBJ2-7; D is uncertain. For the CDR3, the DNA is TGTGCCATCAGTGATATAGCCTACGAGCAGTACTTC. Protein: CAISDIAYEQYF.